This T cell receptor beta chain came from a study of neurological immune-mediated disorders. CDR1 and CDR2 (germline): SGDLS, YYNGEE. V dropped 0 bases and J dropped 3 bases, with 7 bases sitting between them. This CDR3 contains 15 residues. TCRdb fed the 5' RACE reads into MiXCR, producing one record per CDR3 protein. The sample yields fewer than 85,000 distinct CDR3 sequences, about 4% seen once. Time point given: longitudinal time-point 3. This clonotype was picked up many times. Sequenced: PBMCs. This TCR was sampled from a woman aged 60-70 years with multiple sclerosis. This sequence joins TRBV9 and TRBJ2-6; D not resolved. In nucleotides, the CDR3 is TGTGCCAGCAGCGTAGGGACCCTTGGGGCCAACGTCCTGACTTTC. It yields the protein CASSVGTLGANVLTF.